One T cell receptor (beta chain) is described in this entry. This sample was included in a study of blood T cell repertoires in COVID-19. Overall study: The United States, Italy and Spain supplied acute and convalescent COVID-19 samples. The cDNA or gDNA used as material had been derived from T cells, B-cell-depleted T cells, or PBMCs.

In the original workflow: Reference gene primer amplification in the assay estimated nucleated cell counts. Generated by immunoSEQ multiplex PCR, the TCRdb table keeps only in-frame clones and is missing some. The V and J calls and the clone size are those of that table, but D and trimming were determined from the DNA. The sample contains 200,000 to 300,000 clones, roughly 80% of which appear only once. V trimming: 4 bases; J trimming: 4 bases; junction bases outside the gene matches: 6. The germline CDR1 and CDR2 sequences are MNHEY and SVGAGI. This CDR3 spans 14 amino acids. V usage is TRBV6-5 and J usage is TRBJ1-2, with 7 bases aligning to TRBD1. The sample taken for sequencing was peripheral blood. The receptor was derived from a woman aged 80 or over with acute or convalescent COVID-19. DNA of the CDR3: TGTGCCAGCAGTTGGAGGACAGGTGCCTATGGCTACACCTTC. It encodes CASSWRTGAYGYTF.